The present TCR beta chain was sequenced within a study of cytomegalovirus exposure and HLA in healthy donors. Germline values: CDR1 SNHLY, CDR2 FYNNEI. J was trimmed by 0 bases and V by 7 bases; bases with no gene match: 6. This CDR3 contains 15 residues. About this clone itself: The antigen is unknown.

A multiplex PCR was run with 60 Vbeta primers and 13 Jbeta primers. This table comes from immunoSEQ multiplex PCR, and its TCRdb copy is limited to in-frame clones, with some not included. The data contain approximately 280,000 clones, around 86% of them seen just once; the ten biggest clones take up approximately 4.3%. Study outcomes and limitations: TCR beta V- and J-gene trimming, according to a later analysis, was linked to a missense DCLRE1C variant.

The sample consisted of PBMCs. This receptor was taken from a middle-aged man in good health and CMV-seropositive. V and J are TRBV2 and TRBJ2-3, with TRBD2 identical over 8 bases. The CDR3 region is CASISQRGSTDTQYF. The CDR3 DNA is TGTGCCAGCATATCCCAGCGGGGGAGCACAGATACGCAGTATTTT.